This record concerns one T cell receptor beta chain sequence. These data originate in a study of blood T cells in healthy people across ages. A second 7 to 11 cycle PCR used barcoded and J-beta primers. A 12-random-nucleotide template-switch adaptor tagged each cDNA molecule. The yield of each sample was at least 2.5 million CDR3-containing paired-end reads. TCRdb re-called the 5' RACE reads through MiXCR, storing one row per CDR3 protein. The table includes about 1 million distinct CDR3 sequences, 45% detected once. Germline V CDR1 and CDR2: SGHDT, YYEEEE. The V end lost 6 bases, the J end lost 5 bases, and 11 bases lay between the germline ends. The CDR3 is 13 amino acids.

The sequenced sample consisted of blood. The sequence came from an older woman in good health. V is TRBV5-6 and J is TRBJ2-2; tentative D call: TRBD1 (6 bases). CDR3 residues: CASNIGGTGELFF. In DNA, the CDR3 is TGTGCCAGCAACATAGGGGGTACCGGGGAGCTGTTTTTT.